This T cell receptor (beta chain) was found in a study of circulating tumor DNA in untreated peripheral T-cell lymphoma. Points from the study as a whole: Tumor-specific clonotypes: identified in more than 75% of patients, 85% to 90% of baseline tissues.

Turning to this clone: What it binds is not known.

Sequencing used immunoSEQ multiplex PCR; TCRdb keeps in-frame clones, though not all of them. The sample lists approximately 2,500 clones, around 80% seen once, with around 33% in the top ten. This CDR3 has 14 amino acids. Germline CDR1 KGHSH, CDR2 LQKENI. V gave up 7 bases and J gave up 0 bases, with 12 bases separating them. Before treatment, baseline tumor tissue was collected for sequencing. Sequencing used tumor tissue. This sequence originates from a human donor with peripheral T-cell lymphoma. J is TRBJ1-1 and V is TRBV18, with D maybe TRBD1 (5 bases). The CDR3 DNA reads TGTGCCAGCTTCAAGGACAACTTGAACACTGAAGCTTTCTTT. As protein: CASFKDNLNTEAFF.